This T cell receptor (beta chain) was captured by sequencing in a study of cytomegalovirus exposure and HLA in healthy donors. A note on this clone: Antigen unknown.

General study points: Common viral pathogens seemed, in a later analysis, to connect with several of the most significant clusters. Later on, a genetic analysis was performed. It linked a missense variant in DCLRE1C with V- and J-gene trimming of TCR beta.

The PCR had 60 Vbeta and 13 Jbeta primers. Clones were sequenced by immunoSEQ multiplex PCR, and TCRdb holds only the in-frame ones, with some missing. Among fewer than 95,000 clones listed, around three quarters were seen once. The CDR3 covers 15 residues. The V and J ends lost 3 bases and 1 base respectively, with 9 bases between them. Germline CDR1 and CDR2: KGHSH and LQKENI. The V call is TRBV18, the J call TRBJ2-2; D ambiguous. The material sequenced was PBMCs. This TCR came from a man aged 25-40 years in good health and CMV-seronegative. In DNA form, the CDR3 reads TGTGCCAGCTCACCCTTCGACTTGAACACCGGGGAGCTGTTTTTT. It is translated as CASSPFDLNTGELFF. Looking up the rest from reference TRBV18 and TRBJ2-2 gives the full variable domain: NAGVMQNPRHLVRRRGQEARLRCSPMKGHSHVYWYRQLPEEGLKFMVYLQKENIIDESGMPKERFSAEFPKEGPSILRIQQVVRGDSAAYFCASSPFDLNTGELFFGEGSRLTVL.